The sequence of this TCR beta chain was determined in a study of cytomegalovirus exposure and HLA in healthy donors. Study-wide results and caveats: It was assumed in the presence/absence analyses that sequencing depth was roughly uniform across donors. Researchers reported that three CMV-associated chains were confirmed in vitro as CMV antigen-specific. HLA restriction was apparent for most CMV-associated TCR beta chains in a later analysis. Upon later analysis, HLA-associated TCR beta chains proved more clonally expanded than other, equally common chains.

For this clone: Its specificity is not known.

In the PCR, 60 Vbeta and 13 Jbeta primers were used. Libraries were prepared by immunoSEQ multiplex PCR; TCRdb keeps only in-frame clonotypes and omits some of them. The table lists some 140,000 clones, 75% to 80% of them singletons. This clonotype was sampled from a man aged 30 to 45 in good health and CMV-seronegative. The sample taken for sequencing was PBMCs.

CDR3 sequence: CASPSGAYKGDEQFF. Here the CDR3 DNA reads TGTGCCAGTCCTAGTGGGGCCTACAAGGGGGATGAGCAGTTCTTC. J is TRBJ2-1 and V is TRBV10-3; D possibly corresponds to TRBD1 (6 bases). Between the trimmed V and J ends, which lost 10 bases and 8 bases, there was a span of 24 bases. The CDR3 has 15 residues. CDR1 and CDR2 from the germline V gene are ENHRY and SYGVKD.